The rows below give T cell receptor beta chains drawn from one sample of a study of T cell repertoires in cytomegalovirus infection. MiXCR, run by TCRdb on the reads, gives a single entry per CDR3 protein. Seen here are about 680,000 distinct CDR3 sequences, around 24% observed once, and the top ten hold around 8%. Sample: CD8+ T cells from PBMCs. The source is a human donor in good health (CMV status not recorded). Some clones in this sample may be carry-over from other donors' samples. Each CDR3 is given with its conserved first and last residue. D genes are given only for firm matches. Clone size is shown for a subset of rows, as once, few, many or a class of expanded clone.

clone size: .; D gene: TRBD1; V gene: TRBV19; J gene: TRBJ1-1; CDR3 DNA: TGTGCCAGTACTCTCCACCCACAGGGGCCCACTGAAGCTTTCTTT; CDR3 protein: CASTLHPQGPTEAFF
clone size: few; D gene: .; V gene: TRBV3-1; J gene: TRBJ2-5; CDR3 DNA: TGTGCCAGCAGCGATACTAACATCCAAGAGACCCAGTACTTC; CDR3 protein: CASSDTNIQETQYF
clone size: many; D gene: TRBD2; V gene: TRBV27; J gene: TRBJ2-5; CDR3 DNA: TGTGCCAGCAGTTTCCTAGCGGGGTTGGAACAAGAGACCCAGTACTTC; CDR3 protein: CASSFLAGLEQETQYF
clone size: few; D gene: .; V gene: TRBV29-1; J gene: TRBJ1-1; CDR3 DNA: TGCAGCGTCGCGCGGGGCACTGAAGCTTTCTTT; CDR3 protein: CSVARGTEAFF
clone size: few; D gene: .; V gene: TRBV6-4; J gene: TRBJ1-2; CDR3 DNA: TGTGCCAGCGGGGACGGCCTGGAGAAGGCTAACTATGGCTACACCTTC; CDR3 protein: CASGDGLEKANYGYTF
clone size: few; D gene: TRBD2; V gene: TRBV14; J gene: TRBJ2-1; CDR3 DNA: TGTGCCAGCAGCCAAGGCGGACTAGCTGTCAATGAGCAGTTCTTC; CDR3 protein: CASSQGGLAVNEQFF
clone size: few; D gene: .; V gene: TRBV18; J gene: TRBJ2-4; CDR3 DNA: TGTGCCAGCTCAAACTTCGCCCGAGGACAACTCAAAAACATTCAGTACTTC; CDR3 protein: CASSNFARGQLKNIQYF
clone size: .; D gene: .; V gene: TRBV14; J gene: TRBJ2-5; CDR3 DNA: TGTGCCAGCAGCCCTGCCCTTTTTTCCGGCGAGACCCAGTACTTC; CDR3 protein: CASSPALFSGETQYF
clone size: .; D gene: .; V gene: TRBV20-1; J gene: TRBJ1-6; CDR3 DNA: TGCAGTGCGACAAACAGGGTTACCCGATATAATTCATCCCTCCACTTT; CDR3 protein: CSATNRVTRYNSSLHF
clone size: .; D gene: .; V gene: TRBV25-1; J gene: TRBJ1-2; CDR3 DNA: TGTGCCAGCTTATCTAACCAGCCTGAGGCCGGACGTTTGTATGGCTACACCTTC; CDR3 protein: CASLSNQPEAGRLYGYTF
clone size: few; D gene: .; V gene: TRBV29-1; J gene: TRBJ1-2; CDR3 DNA: TGCAGCGTTCGAGAACAGACCGATGGCTACACCTTC; CDR3 protein: CSVREQTDGYTF
clone size: many; D gene: .; V gene: TRBV28; J gene: TRBJ2-1; CDR3 DNA: TGTGCCAGCAAGGACCCCTACAATGAGCAGTTCTTC; CDR3 protein: CASKDPYNEQFF
clone size: .; D gene: TRBD2; V gene: TRBV5-5; J gene: TRBJ2-5; CDR3 DNA: TGTGCCAGCAGCGGTATCCTCGGGGGGGAGACCCATTACTTC; CDR3 protein: CASSGILGGETHYF
clone size: many; D gene: TRBD2; V gene: TRBV15; J gene: TRBJ2-1; CDR3 DNA: TGTGCCACCAGCGCCCTAGCGGGCTCCTACAATGAGCAGTTCTTC; CDR3 protein: CATSALAGSYNEQFF
clone size: few; D gene: .; V gene: TRBV12-3/TRBV12-4; J gene: TRBJ2-3; CDR3 DNA: TGTGCCAGCAGGGACCAGACTAGCACAGATACGCAGTATTTT; CDR3 protein: CASRDQTSTDTQYF
clone size: .; D gene: .; V gene: TRBV7-6; J gene: TRBJ1-1; CDR3 DNA: TGTGCCAGCAGCTTAGTTTCCGACACTGAAGCTTTCTTT; CDR3 protein: CASSLVSDTEAFF
clone size: few; D gene: .; V gene: TRBV19; J gene: TRBJ2-3; CDR3 DNA: TGTGCCAGTAGTAAAGGCGGGGAGATCACAGATACGCAGTATTTT; CDR3 protein: CASSKGGEITDTQYF
clone size: few; D gene: TRBD2; V gene: TRBV6-5; J gene: TRBJ2-3; CDR3 DNA: TGTGCCAGCAGTTACGTAGCGGGGGCCGTCACAGATACGCAGTATTTT; CDR3 protein: CASSYVAGAVTDTQYF
clone size: .; D gene: .; V gene: TRBV12-3/TRBV12-4; J gene: TRBJ1-2; CDR3 DNA: TGTGTCAGCAGTTTGGGCGGGAACTATGGCTACACCTTC; CDR3 protein: CVSSLGGNYGYTF
clone size: few; D gene: .; V gene: TRBV14; J gene: TRBJ2-7; CDR3 DNA: TGTGCCAGCAGCCCGAACCCCCGGGAGCAGTACTTC; CDR3 protein: CASSPNPREQYF
clone size: .; D gene: TRBD1; V gene: TRBV7-7; J gene: TRBJ2-1; CDR3 DNA: TGTGCTAGCAGCTTAGGGGGACGGGACAGTTACAATGAGCAGTTCTTC; CDR3 protein: CASSLGGRDSYNEQFF
clone size: .; D gene: .; V gene: TRBV6-6; J gene: TRBJ2-1; CDR3 DNA: TGTGCCAGCAGAGTGACAGACTACAATGAGCAGTTCTTC; CDR3 protein: CASRVTDYNEQFF
clone size: few; D gene: .; V gene: TRBV7-9; J gene: TRBJ2-2; CDR3 DNA: TGTGCCAGCAGCCAAAGGCCTGGGGCGCTGAACACCGGGGAGCTGTTTTTT; CDR3 protein: CASSQRPGALNTGELFF
clone size: few; D gene: TRBD2; V gene: TRBV5-4; J gene: TRBJ2-5; CDR3 DNA: TGTGCCAGCAGCCCGGGACTACCCGAAGAGACCCAGTACTTC; CDR3 protein: CASSPGLPEETQYF
clone size: few; D gene: .; V gene: TRBV4-1; J gene: TRBJ2-2; CDR3 DNA: TGCGCCAGCAGCCAAGATATTCCAGGGGCAGGTACCGGGGAGCTGTTTTTT; CDR3 protein: CASSQDIPGAGTGELFF
clone size: .; D gene: TRBD1; V gene: TRBV28; J gene: TRBJ1-2; CDR3 DNA: TGTGCCAGCAGGGACGGACAGGGCCTCTTAGTCTATGGCTACACCTTC; CDR3 protein: CASRDGQGLLVYGYTF
clone size: few; D gene: .; V gene: TRBV19; J gene: TRBJ2-1; CDR3 DNA: TGTGCCAGTAGTATCAATTACAATGAGCAGTTCTTC; CDR3 protein: CASSINYNEQFF
clone size: few; D gene: .; V gene: TRBV12-3/TRBV12-4; J gene: TRBJ2-5; CDR3 DNA: TGTGCCAGCAGCTTAGTCCTGGGGGTAGGAGAGACCCAGTACTTC; CDR3 protein: CASSLVLGVGETQYF
clone size: few; D gene: .; V gene: TRBV7-8; J gene: TRBJ2-5; CDR3 DNA: TGTGCCAGCAGCCCTAAGACCCAGTACTTC; CDR3 protein: CASSPKTQYF
clone size: few; D gene: TRBD2; V gene: TRBV29-1; J gene: TRBJ2-2; CDR3 DNA: TGCAGCGTTGAAGATCATCTAGCGGGGTCCGGGGAGCTGTTTTTT; CDR3 protein: CSVEDHLAGSGELFF
clone size: many; D gene: .; V gene: TRBV20-1; J gene: TRBJ2-5; CDR3 DNA: TGCAGTGCTAGGGAGACTAGTTTTAACTTGGAGACCCAGTACTTC; CDR3 protein: CSARETSFNLETQYF
clone size: many; D gene: TRBD1; V gene: TRBV7-8; J gene: TRBJ1-4; CDR3 DNA: TGTGCCAGCAGCCCCACAGGGGTGGGGGAAAAACTGTTTTTT; CDR3 protein: CASSPTGVGEKLFF
clone size: many; D gene: .; V gene: TRBV6-2/TRBV6-3; J gene: TRBJ1-1; CDR3 DNA: TGTGCCAGCAGTTACTCCAGAACTGAAGCTTTCTTT; CDR3 protein: CASSYSRTEAFF
clone size: .; D gene: .; V gene: TRBV27; J gene: TRBJ1-1; CDR3 DNA: TGTGCCAGCAGGCTTCAGATGAACACTGAAGCTTTCTTT; CDR3 protein: CASRLQMNTEAFF
clone size: .; D gene: .; V gene: TRBV10-3; J gene: TRBJ2-3; CDR3 DNA: TGTGCCATCAGTCCCCGGACAGCCGGGGATACGCAGTATTTT; CDR3 protein: CAISPRTAGDTQYF
clone size: few; D gene: .; V gene: TRBV29-1; J gene: TRBJ2-3; CDR3 DNA: TGCAGCGTCGAAGGGGGAATAAGCACAGATACGCAGTATTTT; CDR3 protein: CSVEGGISTDTQYF